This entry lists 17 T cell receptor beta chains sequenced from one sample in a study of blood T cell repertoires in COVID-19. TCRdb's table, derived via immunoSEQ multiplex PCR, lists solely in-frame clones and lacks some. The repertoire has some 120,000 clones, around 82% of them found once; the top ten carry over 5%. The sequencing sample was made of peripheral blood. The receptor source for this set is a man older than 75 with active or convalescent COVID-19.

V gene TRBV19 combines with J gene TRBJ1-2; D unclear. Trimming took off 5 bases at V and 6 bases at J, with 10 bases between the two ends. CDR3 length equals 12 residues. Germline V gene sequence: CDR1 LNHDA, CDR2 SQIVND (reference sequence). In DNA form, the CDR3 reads TGTGCCAGTAGTCTCCGGGGAGATGGCTACACCTTC. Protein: CASSLRGDGYTF.

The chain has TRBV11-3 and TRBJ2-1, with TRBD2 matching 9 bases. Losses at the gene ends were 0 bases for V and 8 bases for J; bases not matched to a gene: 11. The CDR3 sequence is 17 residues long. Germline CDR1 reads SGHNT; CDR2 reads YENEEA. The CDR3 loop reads CASSLDSGLAFGHEQFF. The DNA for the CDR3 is TGTGCCAGCAGCTTAGATTCAGGACTAGCGTTCGGCCATGAGCAGTTCTTC.

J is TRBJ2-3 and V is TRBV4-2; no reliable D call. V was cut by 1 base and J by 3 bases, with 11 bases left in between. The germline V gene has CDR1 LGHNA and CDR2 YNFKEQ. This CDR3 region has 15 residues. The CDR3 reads CASSQALAATDTQYF. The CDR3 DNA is TGTGCCAGCAGCCAAGCTCTGGCGGCAACAGATACGCAGTATTTT.

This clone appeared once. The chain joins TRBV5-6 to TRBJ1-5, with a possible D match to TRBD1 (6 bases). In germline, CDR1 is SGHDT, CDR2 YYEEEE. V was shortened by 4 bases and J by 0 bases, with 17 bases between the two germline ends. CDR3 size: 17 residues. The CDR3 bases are TGTGCCAGCAGCGATACGAGGACAGAGAATAGCAATCAGCCCCAGCATTTT. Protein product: CASSDTRTENSNQPQHF.

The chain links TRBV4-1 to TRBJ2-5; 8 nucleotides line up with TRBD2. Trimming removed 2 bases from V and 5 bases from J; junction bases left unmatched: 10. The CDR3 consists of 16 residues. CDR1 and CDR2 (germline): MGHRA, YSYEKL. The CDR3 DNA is TGCGCCAGCAGCCAACTGGGACTAGGGCGCACGGAGACCCAGTACTTC. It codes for CASSQLGLGRTETQYF.

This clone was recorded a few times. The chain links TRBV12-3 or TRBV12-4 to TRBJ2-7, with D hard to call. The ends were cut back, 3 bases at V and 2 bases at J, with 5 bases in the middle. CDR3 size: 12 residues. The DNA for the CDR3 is TGTGCCAGCAGTTTTATTCCCTACGAGCAGTACTTC. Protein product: CASSFIPYEQYF.

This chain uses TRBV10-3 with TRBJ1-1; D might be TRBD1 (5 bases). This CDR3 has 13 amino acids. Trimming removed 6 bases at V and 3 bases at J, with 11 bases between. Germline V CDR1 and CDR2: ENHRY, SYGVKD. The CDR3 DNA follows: TGTGCCATCAGGACAGTAAAGGACACTGAAGCTTTCTTT. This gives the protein CAIRTVKDTEAFF.

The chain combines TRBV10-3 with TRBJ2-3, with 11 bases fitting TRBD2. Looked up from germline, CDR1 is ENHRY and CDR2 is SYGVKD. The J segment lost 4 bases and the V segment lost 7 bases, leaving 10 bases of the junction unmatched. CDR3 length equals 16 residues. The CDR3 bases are TGTGCCATCAACGGGGCCGGGACTAGCGGAGCAGATACGCAGTATTTT. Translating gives CAINGAGTSGADTQYF.

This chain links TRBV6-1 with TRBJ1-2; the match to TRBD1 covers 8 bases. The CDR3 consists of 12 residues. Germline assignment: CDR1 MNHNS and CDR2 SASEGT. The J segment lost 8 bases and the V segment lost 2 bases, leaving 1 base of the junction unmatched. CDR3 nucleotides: TGTGCCAGCAGTGAAAACAGGGGGGGCTACACCTTC. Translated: CASSENRGGYTF.

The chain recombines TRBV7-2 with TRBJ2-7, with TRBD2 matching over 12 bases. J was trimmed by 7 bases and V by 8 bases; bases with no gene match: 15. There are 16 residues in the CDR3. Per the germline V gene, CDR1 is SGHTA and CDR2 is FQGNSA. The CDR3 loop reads CASGPGLAGPAGEQYF. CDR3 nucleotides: TGTGCCAGCGGTCCCGGACTAGCGGGGCCGGCGGGTGAGCAGTACTTC.

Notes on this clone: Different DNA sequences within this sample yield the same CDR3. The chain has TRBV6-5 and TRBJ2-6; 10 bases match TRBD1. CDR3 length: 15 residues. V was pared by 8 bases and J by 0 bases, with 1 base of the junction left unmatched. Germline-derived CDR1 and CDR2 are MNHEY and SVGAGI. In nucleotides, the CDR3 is TGTGCCAGCCGGACAGGGGGCTCTGGGGCCAACGTCCTGACTTTC. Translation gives CASRTGGSGANVLTF.

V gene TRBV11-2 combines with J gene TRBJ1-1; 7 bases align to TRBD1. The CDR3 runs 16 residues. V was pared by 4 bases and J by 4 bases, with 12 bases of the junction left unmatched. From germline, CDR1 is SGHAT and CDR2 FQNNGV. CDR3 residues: CASSSNRGTRGTEAFF. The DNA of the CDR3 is TGTGCCAGCAGCTCAAACAGGGGTACTCGCGGCACTGAAGCTTTCTTT. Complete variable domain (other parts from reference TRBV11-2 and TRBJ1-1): EAGVAQSPRYKIIEKRQSVAFWCNPISGHATLYWYQQILGQGPKLLIQFQNNGVVDDSQLPKDRFSAERLKGVDSTLKIQPAKLEDSAVYLCASSSNRGTRGTEAFFGQGTRLTVV.

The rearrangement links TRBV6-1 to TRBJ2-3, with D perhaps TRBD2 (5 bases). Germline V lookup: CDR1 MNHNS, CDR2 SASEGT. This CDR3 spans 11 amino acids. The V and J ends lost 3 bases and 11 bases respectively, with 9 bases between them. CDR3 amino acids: CASSDLAGQYF. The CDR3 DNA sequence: TGTGCCAGCAGTGATCTGGCGGGGCAGTATTTT.

The CDR3 here is CALGGRRGYTF. The CDR3 DNA sequence: TGTGCACTCGGGGGGCGCCGGGGCTACACCTTC. The chain links TRBV28 to TRBJ1-2; TRBD1 is a possible D gene (6 bases). The germline CDR1 and CDR2 sequences are MDHEN and SYDVKM. CDR3 length: 11 amino acids.

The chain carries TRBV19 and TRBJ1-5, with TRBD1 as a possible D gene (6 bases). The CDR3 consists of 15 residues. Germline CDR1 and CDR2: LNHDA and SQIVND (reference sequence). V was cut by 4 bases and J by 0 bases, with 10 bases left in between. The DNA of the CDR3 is TGTGCCAGTAGTACCGGGACATCTAGCAATCAGCCCCAGCATTTT. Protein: CASSTGTSSNQPQHF.

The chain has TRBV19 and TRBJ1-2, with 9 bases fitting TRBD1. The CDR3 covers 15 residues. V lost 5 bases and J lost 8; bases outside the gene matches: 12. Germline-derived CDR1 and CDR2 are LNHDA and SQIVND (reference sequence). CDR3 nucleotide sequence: TGTGCCAGTAGTGCAATTACAGGGGGCTCGGTAGGCTACACCTTC. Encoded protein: CASSAITGGSVGYTF. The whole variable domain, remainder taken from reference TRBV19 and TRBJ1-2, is DGGITQSPKYLFRKEGQNVTLSCEQNLNHDAMYWYRQDPGQGLRLIYYSQIVNDFQKGDIAEGYSVSREKKESFPLTVTSAQKNPTAFYLCASSAITGGSVGYTFGSGTRLTVV.

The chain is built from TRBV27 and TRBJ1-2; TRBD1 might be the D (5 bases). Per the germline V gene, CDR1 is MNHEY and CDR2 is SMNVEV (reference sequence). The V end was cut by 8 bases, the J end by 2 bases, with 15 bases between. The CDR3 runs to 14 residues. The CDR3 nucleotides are TGTGCCAGCGGCTATTCTGCAGGGAACTATGGCTACACCTTC. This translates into CASGYSAGNYGYTF.